What follows is one T cell receptor (beta chain) and its context. The CDR3 length is 16 residues. Trimming pared 5 bases from V and 0 bases from J, leaving 16 bases between. Germline CDR1 reads SGHVS; CDR2 reads FNYEAQ. Sequenced by immunoSEQ multiplex PCR; TCRdb stores in-frame clones only, minus some. The sample gives 2.5 million or so clones, roughly nine tenths of which show up once; around 0.14% is in the top ten. The data were taken from a study of shared clonotypes between healthy human individuals. V usage is TRBV7-6 and J usage is TRBJ2-5; either TRBD1 or TRBD2 may fit D (6 bases each). This TCR was sampled from a man in his late teens or twenties in good health. The material sequenced was naive CD4+ T cells sorted from blood. Subset specified: CD45RA+ positively selected. The CDR3 reads CASSLGGGTYQETQYF. CDR3 in DNA: TGTGCCAGCAGCCTCGGGGGCGGGACCTACCAAGAGACCCAGTACTTC.